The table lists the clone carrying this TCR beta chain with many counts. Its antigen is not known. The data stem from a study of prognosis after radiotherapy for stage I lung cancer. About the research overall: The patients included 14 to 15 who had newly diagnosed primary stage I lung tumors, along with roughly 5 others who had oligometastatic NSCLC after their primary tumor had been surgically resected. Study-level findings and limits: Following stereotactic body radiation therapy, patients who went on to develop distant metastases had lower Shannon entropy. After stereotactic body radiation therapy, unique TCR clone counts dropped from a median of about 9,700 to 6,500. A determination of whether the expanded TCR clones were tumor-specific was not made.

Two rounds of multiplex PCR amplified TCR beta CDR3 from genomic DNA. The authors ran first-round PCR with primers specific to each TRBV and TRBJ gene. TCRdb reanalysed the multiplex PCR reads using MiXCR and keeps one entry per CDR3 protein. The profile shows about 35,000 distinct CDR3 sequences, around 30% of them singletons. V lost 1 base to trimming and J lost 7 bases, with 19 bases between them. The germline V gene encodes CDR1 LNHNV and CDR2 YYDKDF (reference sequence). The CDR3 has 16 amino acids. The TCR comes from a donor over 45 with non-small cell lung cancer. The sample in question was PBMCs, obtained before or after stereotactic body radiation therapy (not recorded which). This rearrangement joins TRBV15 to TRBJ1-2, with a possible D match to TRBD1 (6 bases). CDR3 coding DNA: TGTGCCACCAGCAGAGGGATGGGGGCTATTACGGCTGGCTACACCTTC. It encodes CATSRGMGAITAGYTF.